Each of the 6 T cell receptor beta chains below was sequenced from the same sample in a study of CD8 T cells in ankylosing spondylitis. TCRdb called the 5' RACE reads again in MiXCR, with one record for every CDR3 protein. The sample yields 80,000 to 90,000 distinct CDR3 sequences, approximately 30% seen once. Sequencing was carried out using blood, either unsorted or a sorted T cell fraction (not recorded which). The receptor set was obtained from a male donor with ankylosing spondylitis or in good health (not recorded which).

This clonotype was found a few times. This chain connects TRBV11-2 to TRBJ2-5; 7 positions agree with TRBD1. CDR3 length: 15 residues. Germline CDR1 reads SGHAT; CDR2 reads FQNNGV. V lost 5 bases and J lost 5; bases outside the gene matches: 11. The CDR3 nucleotides are TGTGCCAGCAGCCTCGAGGTAGGGGGCTACGAGACCCAGTACTTC. Its translation: CASSLEVGGYETQYF.

The chain is built from TRBV3-1 and TRBJ2-7; tentatively, D is TRBD2 (5 bases). The CDR3 extends over 14 amino acids. Germline CDR1 is LGHDT and CDR2 is YNNKEL (reference sequence). Deletions cut 0 bases from V and 4 bases from J, with 10 bases between. The CDR3 loop reads CASSQDGKAYEQYF. As DNA, the CDR3 is TGTGCCAGCAGCCAAGACGGGAAAGCTTACGAGCAGTACTTC.

V gene TRBV12-3 or TRBV12-4 combines with J gene TRBJ2-7; 9 bases are a match to TRBD1. CDR3 size: 15 residues. V lost 3 bases, J lost 6 bases, and 9 bases stayed unmatched. The CDR3 DNA reads as TGTGCCAGCAGTTTCTTGGGACAGGGAGAATCCGAGCAGTACTTC. It translates to CASSFLGQGESEQYF.

The CDR3 loop reads CASKTPSAQAGYTF. CDR3 nucleotides: TGTGCCAGCAAAACCCCCTCGGCCCAGGCGGGCTACACCTTC. This chain connects TRBV6-1 to TRBJ1-2; D not resolved. Between the trimmed V and J ends, which lost 7 bases and 8 bases, there was a span of 20 bases. This CDR3 comprises 14 residues. In germline, CDR1 is MNHNS, CDR2 SASEGT.

The V and J genes are TRBV21-1 and TRBJ2-7; the D call of TRBD1 is as the table states it, not checked on the DNA. TRBV21-1 corresponds to a pseudogene. The CDR3 has 13 residues. The CDR3 region is CASSTDRPGEQYF. The CDR3, as DNA: TGTGCCAGCAGCACCGACAGGCCGGGGGAGCAGTACTTC.

This clonotype has only a few counts. The rearrangement uses TRBV5-1 and TRBJ1-1, with D tentatively TRBD1 (5 bases). Germline V gene lookup returns CDR1 SGHRS and CDR2 YFSETQ. The CDR3 extends over 13 amino acids. V shed 6 bases and J shed 4 bases, with 13 bases lying between them. The CDR3 is CASNGGFGTEAFF. CDR3 sequence (DNA): TGCGCCAGCAATGGGGGGTTCGGCACTGAAGCTTTCTTT.